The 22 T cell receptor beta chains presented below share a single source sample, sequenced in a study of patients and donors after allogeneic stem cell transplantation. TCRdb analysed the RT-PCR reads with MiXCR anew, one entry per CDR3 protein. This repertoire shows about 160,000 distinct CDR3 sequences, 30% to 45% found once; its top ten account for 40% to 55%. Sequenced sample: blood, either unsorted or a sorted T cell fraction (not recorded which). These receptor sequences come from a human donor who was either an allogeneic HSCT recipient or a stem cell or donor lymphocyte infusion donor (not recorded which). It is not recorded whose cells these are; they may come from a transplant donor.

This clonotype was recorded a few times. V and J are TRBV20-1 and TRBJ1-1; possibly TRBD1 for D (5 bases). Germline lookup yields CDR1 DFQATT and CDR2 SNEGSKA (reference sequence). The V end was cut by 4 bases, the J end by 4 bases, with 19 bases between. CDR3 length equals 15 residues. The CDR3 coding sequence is TGCAGTGCTATCAGGCAGGGAGGTGCGGGCACTGAAGCTTTCTTT. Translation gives CSAIRQGGAGTEAFF.

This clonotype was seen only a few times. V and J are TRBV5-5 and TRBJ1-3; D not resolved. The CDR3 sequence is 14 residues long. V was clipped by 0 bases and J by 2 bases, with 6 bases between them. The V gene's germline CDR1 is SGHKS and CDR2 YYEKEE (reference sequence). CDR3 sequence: CASSLASAGNTIYF. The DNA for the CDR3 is TGTGCCAGCAGCTTGGCGTCAGCTGGAAACACCATATATTTT.

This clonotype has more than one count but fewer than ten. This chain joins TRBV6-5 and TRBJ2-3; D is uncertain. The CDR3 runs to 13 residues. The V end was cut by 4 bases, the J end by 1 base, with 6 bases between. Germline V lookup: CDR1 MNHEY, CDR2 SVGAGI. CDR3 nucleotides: TGTGCCAGCAGTTTCCAGGGCACAGATACGCAGTATTTT. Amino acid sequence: CASSFQGTDTQYF.

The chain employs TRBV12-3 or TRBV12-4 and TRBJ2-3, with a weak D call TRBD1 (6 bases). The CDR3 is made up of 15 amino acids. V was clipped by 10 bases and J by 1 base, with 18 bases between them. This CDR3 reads CATKELAGGTDTQYF. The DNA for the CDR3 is TGTGCCACTAAAGAGCTGGCAGGGGGCACAGATACGCAGTATTTT.

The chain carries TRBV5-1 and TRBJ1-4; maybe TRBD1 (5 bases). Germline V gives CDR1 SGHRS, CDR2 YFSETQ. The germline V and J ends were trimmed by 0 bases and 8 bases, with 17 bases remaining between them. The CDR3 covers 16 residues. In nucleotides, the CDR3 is TGCGCCAGCAGCTTGGGGCAGGGTTTGAGCGAAGAAAAACTGTTTTTT. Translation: CASSLGQGLSEEKLFF. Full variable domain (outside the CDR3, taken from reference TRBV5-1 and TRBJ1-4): KAGVTQTPRYLIKTRGQQVTLSCSPISGHRSVSWYQQTPGQGLQFLFEYFSETQRNKGNFPGRFSGRQFSNSRSEMNVSTLELGDSALYLCASSLGQGLSEEKLFFGSGTQLSVL.

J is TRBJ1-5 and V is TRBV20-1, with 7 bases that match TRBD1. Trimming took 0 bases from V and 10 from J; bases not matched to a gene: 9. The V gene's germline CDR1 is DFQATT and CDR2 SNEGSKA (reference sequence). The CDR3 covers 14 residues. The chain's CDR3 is CSARDVTGVSPQHF. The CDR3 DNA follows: TGCAGTGCTAGAGATGTAACAGGGGTCAGCCCCCAGCATTTT.

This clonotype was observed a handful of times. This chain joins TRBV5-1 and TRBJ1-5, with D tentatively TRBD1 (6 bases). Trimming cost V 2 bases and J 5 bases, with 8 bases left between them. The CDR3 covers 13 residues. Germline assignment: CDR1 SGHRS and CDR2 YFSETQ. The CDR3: CASSFRGDQPQHF. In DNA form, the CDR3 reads TGCGCCAGCAGCTTCAGGGGCGATCAGCCCCAGCATTTT. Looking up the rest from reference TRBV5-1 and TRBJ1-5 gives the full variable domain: KAGVTQTPRYLIKTRGQQVTLSCSPISGHRSVSWYQQTPGQGLQFLFEYFSETQRNKGNFPGRFSGRQFSNSRSEMNVSTLELGDSALYLCASSFRGDQPQHFGDGTRLSIL.

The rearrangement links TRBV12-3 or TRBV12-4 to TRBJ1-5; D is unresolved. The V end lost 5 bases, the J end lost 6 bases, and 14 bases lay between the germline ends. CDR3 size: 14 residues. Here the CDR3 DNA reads TGTGCCAGCAGTCCAACCCACGAGGTTCAGCCCCAGCATTTT. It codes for CASSPTHEVQPQHF.

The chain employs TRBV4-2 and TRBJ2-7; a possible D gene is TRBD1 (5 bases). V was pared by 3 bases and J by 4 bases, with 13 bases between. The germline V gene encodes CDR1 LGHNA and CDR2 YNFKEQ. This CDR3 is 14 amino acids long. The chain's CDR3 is CASSQRTAGYEQYF. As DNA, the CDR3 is TGTGCCAGCAGCCAGAGAACCGCAGGGTACGAGCAGTACTTC.

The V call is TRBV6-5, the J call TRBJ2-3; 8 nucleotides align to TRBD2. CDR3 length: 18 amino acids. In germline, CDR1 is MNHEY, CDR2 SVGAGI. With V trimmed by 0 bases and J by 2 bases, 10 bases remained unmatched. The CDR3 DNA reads TGTGCCAGCAGTTACTCCGCCACAGCGGGGGATTTCACAGATACGCAGTATTTT. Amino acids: CASSYSATAGDFTDTQYF.

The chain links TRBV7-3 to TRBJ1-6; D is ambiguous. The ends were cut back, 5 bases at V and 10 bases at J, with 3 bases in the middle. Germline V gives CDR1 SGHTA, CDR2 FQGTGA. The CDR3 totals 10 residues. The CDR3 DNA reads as TGTGCCAGCAGCCCCTCACCCCTCCACTTT. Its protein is CASSPSPLHF. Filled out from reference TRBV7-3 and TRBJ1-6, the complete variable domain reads GAGVSQTPSNKVTEKGKYVELRCDPISGHTALYWYRQSLGQGPEFLIYFQGTGAADDSGLPNDRFFAVRPEGSVSTLKIQRTERGDSAVYLCASSPSPLHFGNGTRLTVT.

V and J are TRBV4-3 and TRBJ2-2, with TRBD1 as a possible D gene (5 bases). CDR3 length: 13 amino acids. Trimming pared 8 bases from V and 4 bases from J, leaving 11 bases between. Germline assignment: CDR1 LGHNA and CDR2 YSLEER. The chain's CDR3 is CASSRGGTGELFF. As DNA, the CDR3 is TGCGCCAGCTCAAGGGGTGGCACCGGGGAGCTGTTTTTT.

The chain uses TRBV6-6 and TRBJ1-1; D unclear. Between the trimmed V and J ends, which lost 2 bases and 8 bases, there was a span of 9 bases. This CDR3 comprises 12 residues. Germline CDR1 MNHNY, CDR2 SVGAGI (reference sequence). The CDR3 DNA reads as TGTGCCAGCAGTTACCCACTGGCGGAAGCTTTCTTT. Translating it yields CASSYPLAEAFF.

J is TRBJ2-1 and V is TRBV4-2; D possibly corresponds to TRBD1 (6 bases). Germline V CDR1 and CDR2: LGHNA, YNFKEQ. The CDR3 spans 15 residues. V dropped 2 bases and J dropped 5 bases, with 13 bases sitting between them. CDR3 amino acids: CASSQTHRADNEQFF. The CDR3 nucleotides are TGTGCCAGCAGCCAAACCCACAGGGCGGACAATGAGCAGTTCTTC.

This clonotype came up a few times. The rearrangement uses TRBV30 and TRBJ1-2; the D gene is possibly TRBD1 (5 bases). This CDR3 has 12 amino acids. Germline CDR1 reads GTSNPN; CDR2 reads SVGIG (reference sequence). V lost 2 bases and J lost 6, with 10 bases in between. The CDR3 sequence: CAWSRRANGYTF. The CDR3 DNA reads TGTGCCTGGAGTCGCAGGGCGAATGGCTACACCTTC. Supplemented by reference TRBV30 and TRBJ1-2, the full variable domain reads SQTIHQWPATLVQPVGSPLSLECTVEGTSNPNLYWYRQAAGRGLQLLFYSVGIGQISSEVPQNLSASRPQDRQFILSSKKLLLSDSGFYLCAWSRRANGYTFGSGTRLTVV.

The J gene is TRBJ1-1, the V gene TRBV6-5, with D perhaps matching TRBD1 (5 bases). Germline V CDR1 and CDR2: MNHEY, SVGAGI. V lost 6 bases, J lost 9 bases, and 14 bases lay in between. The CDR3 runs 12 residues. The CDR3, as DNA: TGTGCCAGCAGCCTTACGGGGCAGAAAGCTTTCTTT. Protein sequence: CASSLTGQKAFF.

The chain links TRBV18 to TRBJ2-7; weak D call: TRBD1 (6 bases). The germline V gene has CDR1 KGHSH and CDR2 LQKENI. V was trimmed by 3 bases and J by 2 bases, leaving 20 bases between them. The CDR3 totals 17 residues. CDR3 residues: CASSPISTDSITYEQYF. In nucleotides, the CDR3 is TGTGCCAGCTCACCGATATCGACGGACAGCATAACCTACGAGCAGTACTTC.

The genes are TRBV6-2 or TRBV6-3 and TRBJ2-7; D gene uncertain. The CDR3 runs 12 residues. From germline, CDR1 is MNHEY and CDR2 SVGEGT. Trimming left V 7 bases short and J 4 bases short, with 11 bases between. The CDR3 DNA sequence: TGTGCCAGCACCTCCCATGGATACGAGCAGTACTTC. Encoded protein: CASTSHGYEQYF.

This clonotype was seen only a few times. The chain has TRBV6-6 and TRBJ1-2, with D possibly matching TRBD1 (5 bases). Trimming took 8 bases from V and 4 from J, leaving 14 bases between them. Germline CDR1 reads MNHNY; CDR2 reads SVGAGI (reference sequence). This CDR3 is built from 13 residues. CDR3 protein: CASRPPGTYGYTF. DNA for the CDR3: TGTGCCAGCCGTCCTCCCGGGACCTATGGCTACACCTTC.

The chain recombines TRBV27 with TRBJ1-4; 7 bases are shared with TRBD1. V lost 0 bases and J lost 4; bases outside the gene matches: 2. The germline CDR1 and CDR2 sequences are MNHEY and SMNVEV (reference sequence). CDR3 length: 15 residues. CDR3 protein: CASSLSPGGNEKLFF. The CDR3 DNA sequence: TGTGCCAGCAGTTTATCTCCAGGGGGTAATGAAAAACTGTTTTTT.

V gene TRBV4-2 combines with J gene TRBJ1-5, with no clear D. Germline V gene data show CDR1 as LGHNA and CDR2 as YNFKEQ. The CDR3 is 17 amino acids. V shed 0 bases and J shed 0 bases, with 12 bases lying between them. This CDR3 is CASSQDQDLDSNQPQHF. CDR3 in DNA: TGTGCCAGCAGCCAAGATCAGGATCTCGATAGCAATCAGCCCCAGCATTTT.

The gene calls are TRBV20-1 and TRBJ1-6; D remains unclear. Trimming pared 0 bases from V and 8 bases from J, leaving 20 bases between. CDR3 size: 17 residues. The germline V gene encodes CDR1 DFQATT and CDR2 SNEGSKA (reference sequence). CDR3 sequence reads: CSARDSTNVFMDSPLHF. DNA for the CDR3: TGCAGTGCTAGAGATAGTACTAATGTTTTCATGGATTCACCCCTCCACTTT.